Below are 24 T cell receptor beta chains sequenced from a single sample in a study of PD-L1 blockade in urothelial cancer. The repertoire was sequenced with immunoSEQ multiplex PCR; TCRdb's copy has only in-frame clones and lacks some. This table has 80,000 to 130,000 clones, roughly nine tenths appearing once. Sequencing was performed on PBMCs, taken around atezolizumab (anti-PD-L1) treatment. The receptors were gathered from a woman of 80 years or more with urothelial cancer.

The rearrangement links TRBV11-2 to TRBJ2-3; D uncertain. In germline, CDR1 is SGHAT, CDR2 FQNNGV. V shed 5 bases and J shed 1 base, with 10 bases lying between them. The CDR3 is 14 residues long. CDR3 DNA: TGTGCCAGCAGCCCAGGCGTCCGCACAGATACGCAGTATTTT. This encodes CASSPGVRTDTQYF. The whole variable domain, filled in from reference TRBV11-2 and TRBJ2-3, reads EAGVAQSPRYKIIEKRQSVAFWCNPISGHATLYWYQQILGQGPKLLIQFQNNGVVDDSQLPKDRFSAERLKGVDSTLKIQPAKLEDSAVYLCASSPGVRTDTQYFGPGTRLTVL.

The V call is TRBV10-3, the J call TRBJ1-2; weak D call: TRBD1 (5 bases). Between the trimmed V and J ends, which lost 3 bases and 4 bases, there was a span of 12 bases. CDR1 is ENHRY, CDR2 SYGVKD, per germline. The CDR3 length is 14 residues. The CDR3 DNA reads TGTGCCATCAGTGAAGACAGTAACCTCTATGGCTACACCTTC. This encodes CAISEDSNLYGYTF.

V and J are TRBV7-3 and TRBJ2-1; no clear D. This CDR3 region has 13 residues. Trimming removed 5 bases from V and 12 bases from J, with 17 bases in between. Germline CDR1 is SGHTA and CDR2 is FQGTGA. CDR3 DNA sequence: TGTGCCAGCAGCCTACCCGCTGCGGATGTGCAGTTCTTC. Its protein is CASSLPAADVQFF.

This chain connects TRBV15 to TRBJ2-1, with D perhaps TRBD2 (6 bases). V lost 3 bases to trimming and J lost 6 bases, with 21 bases between them. This CDR3 region has 17 residues. The germline V gene encodes CDR1 LNHNV and CDR2 YYDKDF (reference sequence). In DNA, the CDR3 is TGTGCCACCAGCAGGAGGGGTGACGGGAGCAACGGCAATGAGCAGTTCTTC. Its translation is CATSRRGDGSNGNEQFF.

The V gene is TRBV7-8, the J gene TRBJ2-2; 13 bases map to TRBD2. This CDR3 is built from 18 residues. V lost 3 bases to trimming and J lost 3 bases; unmatched junction nucleotides: 7. CDR1 SGHVS and CDR2 FQNEAQ come from the germline V gene. This CDR3 is CASSFPGLAGYDTGELFF. CDR3 sequence (DNA): TGTGCCAGCAGCTTTCCGGGACTAGCGGGATATGACACCGGGGAGCTGTTTTTT.

The genes are TRBV19 and TRBJ2-7; perhaps TRBD2 as D (5 bases). Germline V gene lookup returns CDR1 LNHDA and CDR2 SQIVND (reference sequence). Between the trimmed V and J ends, which lost 6 bases and 6 bases, there was a span of 18 bases. The CDR3 is 14 residues long. In DNA form, the CDR3 reads TGTGCCAGTAGCAGCCTTAGCGCCGGACCCGAGCAGTACTTC. It specifies CASSSLSAGPEQYF.

The chain joins TRBV28 to TRBJ1-2, with D possibly TRBD1 on 6 matching bases. There are 12 residues in the CDR3. V was trimmed by 6 bases and J by 3 bases, leaving 8 bases between them. Germline assignment: CDR1 MDHEN and CDR2 SYDVKM. CDR3 sequence reads: CASRSGDYGYTF. The CDR3 nucleotides are TGTGCCAGCAGATCAGGGGACTATGGCTACACCTTC.

The chain has TRBV15 and TRBJ1-1; TRBD1 agrees at 9 bases. The J segment lost 8 bases and the V segment lost 1 base, leaving 5 bases of the junction unmatched. Germline assignment: CDR1 LNHNV and CDR2 YYDKDF (reference sequence). The CDR3 contains 14 residues. The CDR3: CATSRAQGQGEAFF. In nucleotides, the CDR3 is TGTGCCACCAGCAGAGCTCAGGGACAGGGAGAAGCTTTCTTT.

This rearrangement joins TRBV7-9 to TRBJ2-3; 8 bases fit TRBD2. Trimming took 5 bases from V and 1 from J; bases not matched to a gene: 5. The CDR3 runs 15 residues. Germline V gives CDR1 SEHNR, CDR2 FQNEAQ (reference sequence). CDR3 bases: TGTGCCAGCAGCGCGACTAGCGAGGGCACAGATACGCAGTATTTT. Its protein product is CASSATSEGTDTQYF.

The rearrangement uses TRBV10-3 and TRBJ1-5; the match to TRBD1 covers 7 bases. The CDR3 consists of 16 residues. J gave up 0 bases and V 0 bases, and 2 bases lay outside the gene matches. Germline values: CDR1 ENHRY, CDR2 SYGVKD. CDR3 sequence reads: CAISESGTDSNQPQHF. The CDR3 DNA reads as TGTGCCATCAGTGAGTCGGGGACAGATAGCAATCAGCCCCAGCATTTT.

This chain uses TRBV21-1 with TRBJ1-5. TRBV21-1 counts as a pseudogene. The CDR3 contains 16 residues. CDR3: CASSKGGEAHNQPQHF. Here the CDR3 DNA reads TGTGCCAGCAGCAAGGGAGGGGAGGCCCACAATCAGCCCCAGCATTTT.

The rearrangement uses TRBV5-1 and TRBJ2-5, with 14 bases identical to TRBD2. Germline V gene data show CDR1 as SGHRS and CDR2 as YFSETQ. Trimming cost V 0 bases and J 6 bases; bases outside gene matches: 4. The CDR3 loop spans 16 amino acids. CDR3 nucleotide sequence: TGCGCCAGCAGCTTGGAAGGGACTAGCGGGAGTCAGACCCAGTACTTC. Translated, it gives CASSLEGTSGSQTQYF.

The chain combines TRBV7-9 with TRBJ1-1; the match to TRBD1 covers 8 bases. The CDR3 loop spans 16 amino acids. From germline, CDR1 is SEHNR and CDR2 FQNEAQ (reference sequence). V lost 3 bases to trimming and J lost 4 bases; unmatched junction nucleotides: 10. The CDR3 bases are TGTGCCAGCAGCTTCAACTCGCTAACAGGGGGCACTGAAGCTTTCTTT. Encoded protein: CASSFNSLTGGTEAFF. Supplemented by reference TRBV7-9 and TRBJ1-1, the full variable domain reads DTGVSQNPRHKITKRGQNVTFRCDPISEHNRLYWYRQTLGQGPEFLTYFQNEAQLEKSRLLSDRFSAERPKGSFSTLEIQRTEQGDSAMYLCASSFNSLTGGTEAFFGQGTRLTVV.

The rearrangement joins TRBV11-2 to TRBJ2-5, with 12 bases lining up with TRBD2. This CDR3 has 16 amino acids. Germline values: CDR1 SGHAT, CDR2 FQNNGV. V trimming: 0 bases; J trimming: 4 bases; junction bases outside the gene matches: 3. The CDR3 sequence is CASSLELAGGGETQYF. The CDR3 region has the DNA TGTGCCAGCAGCTTAGAACTAGCGGGAGGAGGAGAGACCCAGTACTTC.

This clone was seen more than once but under ten times. The chain carries TRBV11-2 and TRBJ2-6, with D possibly being TRBD1 (6 bases). V was cut by 5 bases and J by 2 bases, with 13 bases left in between. The CDR3 loop spans 16 amino acids. Germline V gene lookup returns CDR1 SGHAT and CDR2 FQNNGV. DNA of the CDR3: TGTGCCAGCAGCCTGTTATCAGGGGCTGGGGCCAACGTCCTGACTTTC. It yields the protein CASSLLSGAGANVLTF. Combining the CDR3 with reference TRBV11-2 and TRBJ2-6 gives the whole variable domain EAGVAQSPRYKIIEKRQSVAFWCNPISGHATLYWYQQILGQGPKLLIQFQNNGVVDDSQLPKDRFSAERLKGVDSTLKIQPAKLEDSAVYLCASSLLSGAGANVLTFGAGSRLTVL.

This CDR3 is CASSVAEASGNTIYF. CDR3 bases: TGTGCCAGCAGCGTAGCTGAAGCATCTGGAAACACCATATATTTT. The V gene is TRBV9, the J gene TRBJ1-3, with D hard to call. The CDR3 spans 15 residues. Germline-derived CDR1 and CDR2 are SGDLS and YYNGEE. The V and J ends lost 0 bases and 1 base respectively, with 8 bases between them. Full variable domain (outside the CDR3, taken from reference TRBV9 and TRBJ1-3): DSGVTQTPKHLITATGQRVTLRCSPRSGDLSVYWYQQSLDQGLQFLIQYYNGEERAKGNILERFSAQQFPDLHSELNLSSLELGDSALYFCASSVAEASGNTIYFGEGSWLTVV.

The chain couples TRBV7-2 to TRBJ2-1, with 12 bases that match TRBD2. The ends lost 5 bases at V and 10 bases at J; junction bases unmatched: 15. Germline V gene sequence: CDR1 SGHTA, CDR2 FQGNSA. The CDR3 spans 17 residues. This CDR3 reads CASSPRGGLAGSVEQFF. The CDR3 nucleotides read TGTGCCAGCAGCCCCCGGGGGGGACTAGCGGGTAGTGTGGAGCAGTTCTTC. The variable domain in full, with the rest retrieved from reference TRBV7-2 and TRBJ2-1, is GAGVSQSPSNKVTEKGKDVELRCDPISGHTALYWYRQSLGQGLEFLIYFQGNSAPDKSGLPSDRFSAERTGGSVSTLTIQRTQQEDSAVYLCASSPRGGLAGSVEQFFGPGTRLTVL.

The sample holds a few counts of this clone. The chain has TRBV5-1 and TRBJ1-4; D may be TRBD1 (6 bases). Germline V lookup: CDR1 SGHRS, CDR2 YFSETQ. This CDR3 has 14 amino acids. Trimming cost V 1 base and J 6 bases, with 10 bases left between them. DNA of the CDR3: TGCGCCAGCAGCTTGAACAGGGTCGATGAAAAACTGTTTTTT. Translated: CASSLNRVDEKLFF.

The J gene is TRBJ1-4, the V gene TRBV14; D uncertain. The CDR3 is made up of 12 amino acids. The V gene's germline CDR1 is SGHDN and CDR2 FVKESK. V was pared by 5 bases and J by 8 bases, with 9 bases between. CDR3: CASSSGVEKLFF. CDR3 coding DNA: TGTGCCAGCAGCTCCGGGGTGGAAAAACTGTTTTTT.

This chain joins TRBV5-4 and TRBJ2-7; 9 nucleotides line up with TRBD1. The J segment lost 3 bases and the V segment lost 4 bases, leaving 8 bases of the junction unmatched. Germline V lookup: CDR1 SGHNT, CDR2 YYREEE (reference sequence). The CDR3 has 15 amino acids. The CDR3 sequence: CASSRSGTGIYEQYF. The CDR3 bases are TGTGCCAGCAGCCGATCCGGGACAGGGATCTACGAGCAGTACTTC. Full variable domain (missing parts from reference TRBV5-4 and TRBJ2-7): ETGVTQSPTHLIKTRGQQVTLRCSSQSGHNTVSWYQQALGQGPQFIFQYYREEENGRGNFPPRFSGLQFPNYSSELNVNALELDDSALYLCASSRSGTGIYEQYFGPGTRLTVT.

This clone has just one count. The chain is built from TRBV27 and TRBJ2-2, with TRBD1 matching 8 bases. The CDR3 is made up of 16 amino acids. Germline assignment: CDR1 MNHEY and CDR2 SMNVEV (reference sequence). The V gene end was trimmed by 5 bases and the J gene end by 3 bases; junction bases not matched to a gene: 8. The CDR3 is CASSGRTGHHTGELFF. The CDR3 DNA follows: TGTGCCAGCAGTGGAAGGACAGGGCACCACACCGGGGAGCTGTTTTTT.

V and J are TRBV5-4 and TRBJ1-1, with 7 bases lining up with TRBD1. J gave up 6 bases and V 2 bases, and 1 base lay outside the gene matches. Germline V CDR1 and CDR2: SGHNT, YYREEE (reference sequence). This CDR3 contains 12 residues. In nucleotides, the CDR3 is TGTGCCAGCAGCTTCCAGGGGGCTGAAGCTTTCTTT. Translating gives CASSFQGAEAFF.

The CDR3 DNA sequence: TGTGCCAGCCGAACACGCGGAGGTAGCAATCAGCCCCAGCATTTT. Its translation is CASRTRGGSNQPQHF. The chain couples TRBV27 to TRBJ1-5; D gene uncertain. V lost 8 bases, J lost 0 bases, and 14 bases lay in between. The length of the CDR3 is 15 residues. Germline V CDR1 and CDR2: MNHEY, SMNVEV (reference sequence).

The chain couples TRBV9 to TRBJ2-5, with TRBD2 identical over 12 bases. This CDR3 has 19 amino acids. CDR1 is SGDLS, CDR2 YYNGEE, per germline. V was clipped by 2 bases and J by 2 bases; unmatched bases: 13. The CDR3 DNA sequence: TGTGCCAGCAGCGTGCGGACTAGCGGGACCGGGGGGATACAAGAGACCCAGTACTTC. Protein product: CASSVRTSGTGGIQETQYF.